The entry below gives a single T cell receptor (beta chain) sequence along with its context. Its antigen is unidentified. Germline CDR1 reads SGHDN; CDR2 reads FVKESK. The CDR3 length is 13 residues. The germline V and J ends were trimmed by 4 bases and 5 bases, with 11 bases remaining between them. This entry comes from a study of cytomegalovirus exposure and HLA in healthy donors. Turning to the study itself: The approximately 130 validation repertoires matched the roughly 700 first-cohort repertoires in platform, a later analysis reported. Study-wide points: CMV antigen specificity was confirmed in vitro for a few CMV-associated chains. That first-cohort TCR clusters tended to co-occur in the roughly 130 validation repertoires was found in a later analysis. Some public TCRs appeared in many individuals, while most sequences were rare.

Measured with immunoSEQ multiplex PCR; TCRdb has only the in-frame clones, and not every one. The sample has over 150,000 clones; 75% to 90% are singletons. This clonotype was sampled from a young man in good health and CMV-seropositive. This chain joins TRBV14 and TRBJ2-5, with D possibly TRBD2 on 6 matching bases. What was sequenced was PBMCs. CDR3 in amino acids: CASSPLSGETQYF. The CDR3 DNA reads TGTGCCAGCAGCCCCCTGAGCGGGGAGACCCAGTACTTC. Supplemented by reference TRBV14 and TRBJ2-5, the full variable domain reads EAGVTQFPSHSVIEKGQTVTLRCDPISGHDNLYWYRRVMGKEIKFLLHFVKESKQDESGMPNNRFLAERTGGTYSTLKVQPAELEDSGVYFCASSPLSGETQYFGPGTRLLVL.